The next 7 T cell receptor beta chains were all read from a single sample in a study of vaccination and CD4 T cells after COVID-19 (dated by TCRdb to 2021 to 2024). Antigens of these TCRs are unknown. Libraries came from PCR. This sample was sequenced with an Illumina iSeq 100. DNA from cultured CD4+ T cells underwent TCR sequencing with the Oncomine TCR Beta short-read assay at the Johns Hopkins FTIC core. The public sequencing data were trimmed at Q25 with fastp and processed into clonotypes with MiXCR by TCRdb, which kept only in-frame beta chains. Entries that share a CDR3 protein sequence are merged under the most common genes and DNA. In this sample the table shows 12,000 to 15,000 distinct CDR3 sequences, approximately 52% of which occur a single time. The ten largest clonotypes hold around 7.8% of the sample. The treatment or condition label corresponds to: approximately 9-day PBMC culture with coronavirus spike peptide pools or control peptides (ViraFEST assay).

Sequencing was performed on CD4+ T cells from blood, cultured in vitro. These receptors were collected from a human donor who had recovered from COVID-19.

The rearrangement joins TRBV7-2 to TRBJ2-1, with 9 bases lining up with TRBD1. Germline CDR1 is SGHTA and CDR2 is FQGNSA. This CDR3 has 17 amino acids. Trimming at V came to 3 bases and at J to 7 bases, leaving 13 bases not matched to a gene. CDR3 loop: CASSLGLTGGWENEQFF. DNA for the CDR3: TGTGCCAGCAGCTTGGGATTAACAGGGGGCTGGGAGAATGAGCAGTTCTTC.

This chain links TRBV6-2 or TRBV6-3 with TRBJ2-5; TRBD1 matches 7 bases. The V segment lost 5 bases and the J segment 5 bases; nucleotides outside the gene matches: 11. CDR3 length: 15 amino acids. From germline, CDR1 is MNHEY and CDR2 SVGEGT. The CDR3: CASSATGSRRETQYF. Written as DNA, the CDR3 is TGTGCCAGCAGTGCGACAGGGTCCCGTAGGGAGACCCAGTACTTC.

The J gene is TRBJ1-2, the V gene TRBV25-1, with a tentative D call TRBD1 (5 bases). The V and J ends lost 1 base and 8 bases respectively, with 11 bases between them. CDR1 is MGHDK and CDR2 is SYGVNS in the germline V gene. The CDR3 contains 13 residues. CDR3 nucleotide sequence: TGTGCCAGCAGTGAATGGCAGGGCGGCGGCTACACCTTC. Encoded protein: CASSEWQGGGYTF.

The chain recombines TRBV6-2 or TRBV6-3 with TRBJ2-4, with 8 nucleotides matching TRBD1. The germline CDR1 and CDR2 sequences are MNHEY and SVGEGT. V was pared by 5 bases and J by 7 bases, with 7 bases of the junction left unmatched. CDR3 length: 14 residues. CDR3 region: CASSVTGASNIQYF. In nucleotides, the CDR3 is TGTGCCAGCAGTGTGACAGGGGCTTCGAACATTCAGTACTTC.

The rearrangement joins TRBV6-4 to TRBJ1-1, with a possible D match to TRBD1 (6 bases). The V end lost 3 bases, the J end lost 5 bases, and 16 bases lay between the germline ends. Germline CDR1 and CDR2: MRHNA and SNTAGT. The CDR3 is 15 amino acids. Here the CDR3 reads CASSDKARGRTEAFF. CDR3 nucleotide sequence: TGTGCCAGCAGTGATAAGGCTAGGGGGAGAACTGAAGCTTTCTTT.

This clonotype has only a few counts. The V call is TRBV20-1, the J call TRBJ2-3; D might be TRBD2 (5 bases). Per germline, CDR1 DFQATT and CDR2 SNEGSKA (reference sequence). Trimming shortened V by 1 base and J by 9 bases, and 11 bases separated the two germline ends. This CDR3 is built from 12 residues. The CDR3 nucleotides read TGCAGTGCTAGAGTTGGAGGTGGAACGCAGTATTTT. Residues: CSARVGGGTQYF.

The table lists this clonotype with a few counts. This chain links TRBV2 with TRBJ1-6; D gene unclear. This CDR3 comprises 13 residues. Between the trimmed V and J ends, which lost 8 bases and 9 bases, there was a span of 14 bases. Germline lookup yields CDR1 SNHLY and CDR2 FYNNEI. In DNA, the CDR3 is TGTGCCAGCCGAACCTCAGAAGGTTCACCCCTCCACTTT. Translation: CASRTSEGSPLHF.